This T cell receptor (beta chain) was sequenced in a study of T cell responses to AZD1222 COVID-19 vaccine. Concerning this clone itself: What it binds is not known.

From germline, CDR1 is SNHLY and CDR2 FYNNEI. The CDR3 extends over 14 amino acids. The ends were cut back, 11 bases at V and 1 base at J, with 14 bases in the middle. Study results and limitations: Repertoires were collected only later (after the peak T cell response had occurred). Spike-specific TCR breadth and depth both grew after two AZD1222 doses.

Sequencing was performed with immunoSEQ multiplex PCR; in TCRdb, only in-frame clones are kept and a portion is missing. The sample lists about 180,000 clones, roughly 94% seen once, with 1.6% in the top ten. Second-dose groups at about 4 or about 12 weeks were pooled. This sample comprised peripheral blood, obtained 28 days after the second AZD1222 dose. The chain carries TRBV2 and TRBJ2-2, with D possibly being TRBD2 (5 bases). This TCR came from an adult who received the AZD1222 COVID-19 vaccine. CDR3 loop: CAGKAAWNTGELFF. In DNA form, the CDR3 reads TGTGCCGGAAAAGCGGCCTGGAACACCGGGGAGCTGTTTTTT.